This passage covers 5 T cell receptor beta chains from one sample sequenced in a study of identical twins. TCRdb called the 5' RACE reads again in MiXCR, with one record for every CDR3 protein. The sample yields 400,000 to 600,000 distinct CDR3 sequences, under 25% seen once. The sample was also linked to a second study, of yellow fever vaccine responses in identical twins.

The sequenced sample consisted of CD4+ T cells sorted from blood. The receptor source for this set is a woman aged 18-35 years in good health.

This clonotype showed up just a few times. The gene calls are TRBV28 and TRBJ2-7; TRBD2 aligns across 8 bases. The CDR3 is 12 amino acids. Germline loops: CDR1 MDHEN, CDR2 SYDVKM. Trimming cost V 6 bases and J 7 bases; bases outside gene matches: 5. Here the CDR3 reads CASRIAGKEQYF. The CDR3 DNA is TGTGCCAGCAGGATAGCGGGAAAGGAGCAGTACTTC.

The chain joins TRBV3-1 to TRBJ2-3; D may be TRBD1 (6 bases). The CDR3 is 14 amino acids. CDR1 and CDR2 from the germline V gene are LGHDT and YNNKEL (reference sequence). Between the trimmed V and J ends, which lost 7 bases and 1 base, there was a span of 12 bases. CDR3 nucleotides: TGTGCCAGCACCCCACGGACAGGCACAGATACGCAGTATTTT. Residues: CASTPRTGTDTQYF.

Only a few counts were recorded for this clonotype. CDR3 bases: TGTGCCAGCAGTTTGTTACGGAATAGCAATCAGCCCCAGCATTTT. Translated, it gives CASSLLRNSNQPQHF. The chain couples TRBV12-3 or TRBV12-4 to TRBJ1-5; no firm D call. Trimming took 3 bases from V and 0 from J, leaving 9 bases between them. The CDR3 runs to 15 residues.

This clonotype was picked up a small number of times. This rearrangement joins TRBV20-1 to TRBJ2-1; TRBD1 aligns across 9 bases. This CDR3 contains 14 residues. CDR1 and CDR2 from the germline V gene are DFQATT and SNEGSKA (reference sequence). Trimming removed 6 bases from V and 3 bases from J; junction bases left unmatched: 6. CDR3 DNA sequence: TGCAGTGCCAGGACAGGGGCCGGCTACAATGAGCAGTTCTTC. Its translation: CSARTGAGYNEQFF.

This chain connects TRBV5-1 to TRBJ2-6; D is possibly TRBD1 (5 bases). Per germline, CDR1 SGHRS and CDR2 YFSETQ. Trimming removed 5 bases from V and 1 base from J, with 10 bases in between. The CDR3 runs to 15 residues. The CDR3, as DNA: TGCGCCAGCAGACCCCAGGGTTCTGGGGCCAACGTCCTGACTTTC. The encoded protein is CASRPQGSGANVLTF.